This TCR beta chain is drawn from a study of cytomegalovirus exposure and HLA in healthy donors. To note about this clone: Its antigen is currently unknown.

Looked up from germline, CDR1 is SGHDT and CDR2 is YYEEEE. This CDR3 has 14 residues. V was pared by 4 bases and J by 3 bases, with 14 bases between. General study findings and limits: Cytomegalovirus status was reportedly diagnosed by the classifier with high sensitivity and specificity. Three chains tied to CMV proved CMV antigen-specific in vitro. Presence/absence analyses assumed roughly uniform sequencing depth across donors.

In the PCR, 60 Vbeta and 13 Jbeta primers were used. In the original processing: Per a later analysis, the number of unique TCR beta chains was approximately 80 million, of which some 9.9 million were shared. TCRdb's copy holds only in-frame clones and misses some; the assay was immunoSEQ multiplex PCR. V and J calls and clone size are those listed in that table; D and trimming were worked out from the DNA. This table holds 250,000 to 350,000 clones, about nine tenths found once. V is TRBV5-6 and J is TRBJ2-7; D perhaps matches TRBD2 (5 bases). The TCR comes from a middle-aged man in good health and CMV-seropositive. The sequenced material came from PBMCs. The CDR3 reads CASSPRTGNYEQYF. The CDR3 DNA sequence: TGTGCCAGCAGCCCCCGGACGGGGAACTACGAGCAGTACTTC.